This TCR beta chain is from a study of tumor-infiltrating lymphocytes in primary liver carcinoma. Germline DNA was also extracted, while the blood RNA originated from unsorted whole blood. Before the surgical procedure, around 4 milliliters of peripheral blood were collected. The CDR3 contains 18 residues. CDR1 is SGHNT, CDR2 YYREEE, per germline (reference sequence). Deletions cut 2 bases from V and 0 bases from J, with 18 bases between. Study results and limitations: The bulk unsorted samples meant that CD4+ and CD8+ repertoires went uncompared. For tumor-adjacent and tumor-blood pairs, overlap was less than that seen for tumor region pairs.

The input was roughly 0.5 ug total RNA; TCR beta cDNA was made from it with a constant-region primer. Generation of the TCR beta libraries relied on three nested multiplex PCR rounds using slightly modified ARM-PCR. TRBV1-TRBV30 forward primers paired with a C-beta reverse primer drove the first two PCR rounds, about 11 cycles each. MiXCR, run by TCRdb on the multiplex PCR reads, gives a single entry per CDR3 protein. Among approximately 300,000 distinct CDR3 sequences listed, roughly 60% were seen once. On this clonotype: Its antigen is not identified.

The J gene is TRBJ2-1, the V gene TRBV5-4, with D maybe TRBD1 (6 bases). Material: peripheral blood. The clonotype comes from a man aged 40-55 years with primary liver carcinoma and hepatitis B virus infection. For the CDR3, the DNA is TGTGCCAGCAGCTTCTGGCCACGGGACACCAACTCCTACAATGAGCAGTTCTTC. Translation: CASSFWPRDTNSYNEQFF.